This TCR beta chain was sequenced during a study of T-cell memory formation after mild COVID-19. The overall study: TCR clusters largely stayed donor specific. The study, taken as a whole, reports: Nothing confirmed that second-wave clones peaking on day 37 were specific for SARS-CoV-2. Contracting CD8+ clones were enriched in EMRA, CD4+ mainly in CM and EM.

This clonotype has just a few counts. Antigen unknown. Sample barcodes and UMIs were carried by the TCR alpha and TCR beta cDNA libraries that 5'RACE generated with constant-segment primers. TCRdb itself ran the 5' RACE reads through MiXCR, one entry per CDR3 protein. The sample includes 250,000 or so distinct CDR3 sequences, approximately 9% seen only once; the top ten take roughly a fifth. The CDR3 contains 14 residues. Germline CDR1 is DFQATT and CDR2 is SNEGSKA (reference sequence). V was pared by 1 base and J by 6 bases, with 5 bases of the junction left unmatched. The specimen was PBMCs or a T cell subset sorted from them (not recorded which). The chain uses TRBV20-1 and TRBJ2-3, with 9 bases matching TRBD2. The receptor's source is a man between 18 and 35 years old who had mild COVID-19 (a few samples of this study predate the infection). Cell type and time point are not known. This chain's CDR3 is CSARVSGGWDTQYF. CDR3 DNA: TGCAGTGCTAGAGTTAGCGGGGGCTGGGATACGCAGTATTTT.